One sample yielded the 13 T cell receptor beta chains listed below, sequenced in a study of shared clonotypes between healthy human individuals. Profiled with immunoSEQ multiplex PCR; TCRdb holds only in-frame clones, not every one. The sample records about 480,000 clones, approximately 85% being singletons. The sequencing input was PBMCs. The receptors were sampled from a woman in her thirties or forties in good health. Some clones in this sample may be carry-over from other donors' samples.

The chain couples TRBV27 to TRBJ2-5; 10 bases are a match to TRBD1. The germline V gene has CDR1 MNHEY and CDR2 SMNVEV (reference sequence). This CDR3 spans 15 amino acids. Losses at the gene ends were 2 bases for V and 5 bases for J; bases not matched to a gene: 5. The CDR3 protein is CASSLQGQGFETQYF. The CDR3, as DNA: TGTGCCAGCAGTTTACAGGGACAGGGGTTCGAGACCCAGTACTTC.

The genes are TRBV21-1 and TRBJ2-7; the D segment call TRBD2 is taken from the table without a DNA check. TRBV21-1 is tagged as a pseudogene. This CDR3 is 18 amino acids long. CDR3 amino acids: CASSSGLAVSWHSYEQYF. The DNA for the CDR3 is TGTGCCAGCAGCTCGGGACTAGCGGTTAGCTGGCACTCCTACGAGCAGTACTTC.

The CDR3 DNA follows: TGTGCCAGCTCACCACTTCCGCCCCCCGGAGGGGCCAACGTCCTGACTTTC. Its translation is CASSPLPPPGGANVLTF. This rearrangement joins TRBV18 to TRBJ2-6; D not certain. The germline V gene encodes CDR1 KGHSH and CDR2 LQKENI. V was trimmed by 1 base and J by 4 bases, leaving 14 bases between them. The CDR3 contains 17 residues.

This chain connects TRBV19 to TRBJ2-2; TRBD2 matches at 12 bases. The V segment lost 5 bases and the J segment 4 bases; nucleotides outside the gene matches: 11. This CDR3 is built from 18 residues. The germline V gene encodes CDR1 LNHDA and CDR2 SQIVND (reference sequence). In nucleotides, the CDR3 is TGTGCCAGTAGTCTCGGACTAGCGGGGATACCACCCACCGGGGAGCTGTTTTTT. It yields the protein CASSLGLAGIPPTGELFF.

V is TRBV6-1 and J is TRBJ1-3; D is uncertain. The CDR3 is 13 amino acids. Trimming left V 7 bases short and J 2 bases short, with 9 bases between. CDR1 and CDR2 from the germline V gene are MNHNS and SASEGT. CDR3 residues: CASTQFTGNTIYF. The CDR3 nucleotides read TGTGCCAGCACGCAGTTCACTGGAAACACCATATATTTT.

This clone was recorded a few times. The chain carries TRBV7-9 and TRBJ1-2; D is unresolved. Germline V lookup: CDR1 SEHNR, CDR2 FQNEAQ (reference sequence). This CDR3 contains 12 residues. With 5 bases removed from V and 4 bases from J, the gap between germline ends came to 8 bases. This CDR3 is CASSPGAYGYTF. The CDR3 DNA sequence: TGTGCCAGCAGCCCCGGAGCCTATGGCTACACCTTC.

The chain employs TRBV14 and TRBJ2-2, with TRBD2 identical over 11 bases. The CDR3 has 16 residues. CDR1 is SGHDN, CDR2 FVKESK, per germline. V lost 4 bases, J lost 3 bases, and 4 bases stayed unmatched. In DNA, the CDR3 is TGTGCCAGCAGCCTACTAGCGGGAGTGTACACCGGGGAGCTGTTTTTT. Protein product: CASSLLAGVYTGELFF.

The CDR3 reads CASVTGTGGNEQFF. In DNA form, the CDR3 reads TGCGCCAGCGTAACCGGGACAGGGGGCAATGAGCAGTTCTTC. The chain employs TRBV5-1 and TRBJ2-1; 11 positions agree with TRBD1. Germline values: CDR1 SGHRS, CDR2 YFSETQ. V lost 7 bases, J lost 6 bases, and 6 bases stayed unmatched. The length of the CDR3 is 14 residues. Full variable domain (missing parts from reference TRBV5-1 and TRBJ2-1): KAGVTQTPRYLIKTRGQQVTLSCSPISGHRSVSWYQQTPGQGLQFLFEYFSETQRNKGNFPGRFSGRQFSNSRSEMNVSTLELGDSALYLCASVTGTGGNEQFFGPGTRLTVL.

The V and J genes are TRBV18 and TRBJ2-7, with 14 bases that match TRBD2. V lost 3 bases and J lost 6; bases outside the gene matches: 4. The CDR3 length is 15 residues. Germline loops: CDR1 KGHSH, CDR2 LQKENI. The CDR3, as DNA: TGTGCCAGCTCACCTACGACTAGCGGGAGGGTCGAGCAGTACTTC. Translated, it gives CASSPTTSGRVEQYF. The variable domain in full, completed from reference TRBV18 and TRBJ2-7, reads NAGVMQNPRHLVRRRGQEARLRCSPMKGHSHVYWYRQLPEEGLKFMVYLQKENIIDESGMPKERFSAEFPKEGPSILRIQQVVRGDSAAYFCASSPTTSGRVEQYFGPGTRLTVT.

Notes on this clone: Other DNA sequences within the sample encode an identical CDR3. This sequence joins TRBV11-2 and TRBJ2-2, with D possibly matching TRBD2 (5 bases). Germline CDR1 reads SGHAT; CDR2 reads FQNNGV. The CDR3 is 13 residues long. V was pared by 2 bases and J by 4 bases, with 5 bases between. DNA of the CDR3: TGTGCCAGCAGCTTAAGCGGCACCGGGGAGCTGTTTTTT. Its translation is CASSLSGTGELFF.

The chain links TRBV19 to TRBJ2-2, with no clear D. The germline V and J ends were trimmed by 0 bases and 4 bases, with 3 bases remaining between them. The length of the CDR3 is 13 residues. Germline CDR1 reads LNHDA; CDR2 reads SQIVND (reference sequence). The CDR3 loop is CASSIDPTGELFF. CDR3 nucleotides: TGTGCCAGTAGTATAGACCCCACCGGGGAGCTGTTTTTT.

CDR3 region: CATGGVEETQYF. CDR3 coding DNA: TGTGCCACCGGGGGAGTAGAAGAGACCCAGTACTTC. This sequence joins TRBV10-3 and TRBJ2-5, with D perhaps TRBD2 (6 bases). V was cut by 10 bases and J by 3 bases, with 12 bases left in between. Germline loops: CDR1 ENHRY, CDR2 SYGVKD. The length of the CDR3 is 12 residues.

This chain links TRBV6-5 with TRBJ2-7, with TRBD2 as a possible D gene (5 bases). From germline, CDR1 is MNHEY and CDR2 SVGAGI. The V end was cut by 0 bases, the J end by 3 bases, with 9 bases between. The CDR3 runs to 14 residues. CDR3 bases: TGTGCCAGCAGTTACTCGCGGGTTGGCTACGAGCAGTACTTC. This gives the protein CASSYSRVGYEQYF.